One and the same sample provided the 21 T cell receptor beta chains below, sequenced in a study of control samples from healthy donors and cancer patients (TCRdb year 2020). The protocol used for the library was the immunoSEQ multiplex PCR assay. This immuneACCESS table, as held by TCRdb, lists in-frame sequences with V and J called but not all clones. Of the missing ones, under half trace to an unresolved V gene in checked studies; the others have no known cause. Present in this sample are approximately 72,000 clones, 70% to 90% of which were seen just once. The biggest ten clones account for 7.2% of the sample. Sequencing was carried out using blood. The receptor source for this set is a man aged 45-65 years in good health.

CDR3 in amino acids: CASSAAGAGSYEQYF. The CDR3 DNA reads TGTGCCAGCAGTGCGGCCGGGGCAGGGAGCTACGAGCAGTACTTC. The chain recombines TRBV25-1 with TRBJ2-7, with D perhaps assigned TRBD1 or TRBD2 (5 bases each). From germline, CDR1 is MGHDK and CDR2 SYGVNS. Deletions cut 4 bases from V and 3 bases from J, with 16 bases between. The CDR3 has 15 amino acids.

This rearrangement joins TRBV9 to TRBJ2-2; the match to TRBD1 covers 7 bases. CDR1 and CDR2 (germline): SGDLS, YYNGEE. CDR3 length: 16 amino acids. V trimming: 2 bases; J trimming: 1 base; junction bases outside the gene matches: 5. In nucleotides, the CDR3 is TGTGCCAGCAGCGTGACGACAGGGAAGAACACCGGGGAGCTGTTTTTT. Protein product: CASSVTTGKNTGELFF.

The chain couples TRBV19 to TRBJ1-5, with D perhaps matching TRBD1 (5 bases). Trimming removed 7 bases from V and 7 bases from J, with 14 bases in between. Per germline, CDR1 LNHDA and CDR2 SQIVND (reference sequence). The CDR3 totals 13 residues. CDR3 sequence reads: CASTKRGWQPQHF. In nucleotides, the CDR3 is TGTGCCAGTACCAAAAGGGGTTGGCAGCCCCAGCATTTT.

The chain combines TRBV2 with TRBJ1-4; D remains unclear. Trimming stripped 3 bases from V and 4 bases from J, with 9 bases between. From germline, CDR1 is SNHLY and CDR2 FYNNEI. This CDR3 has 14 amino acids. CDR3 DNA: TGTGCCAGCAGTGAGGGTTCCTATAATGAAAAACTGTTTTTT. Encoded protein: CASSEGSYNEKLFF.

Turning to this clone: The same CDR3 can be traced to other DNA sequences in this sample. The chain carries TRBV7-9 and TRBJ2-3; TRBD2 aligns across 11 bases. The CDR3 sequence is 14 residues long. Trimming cost V 9 bases and J 2 bases; bases outside gene matches: 4. Germline CDR1 SEHNR, CDR2 FQNEAQ (reference sequence). The CDR3 bases are TGTGCCAGTTCGACTAGCGGGAACACAGATACGCAGTATTTT. Protein: CASSTSGNTDTQYF.

V is TRBV18 and J is TRBJ1-2; 8 bases are a match to TRBD1. J was trimmed by 6 bases and V by 3 bases; bases with no gene match: 3. Germline V gene data show CDR1 as KGHSH and CDR2 as LQKENI. The CDR3 length is 13 residues. CDR3: CASSPQGAHGYTF. The CDR3 bases are TGTGCCAGCTCACCCCAGGGGGCTCATGGCTACACCTTC.

As DNA, the CDR3 is TGTGCCAGCAGCTTGGATGAGGGAATTGAGCAGTTCTTC. Protein product: CASSLDEGIEQFF. This rearrangement joins TRBV5-4 to TRBJ2-1; TRBD2 is a possible D gene (5 bases). The length of the CDR3 is 13 residues. V was pared by 0 bases and J by 9 bases, with 10 bases between. The germline V gene encodes CDR1 SGHNT and CDR2 YYREEE (reference sequence).

This chain links TRBV6-5 with TRBJ1-1, with D perhaps TRBD1 (5 bases). Trimming left V 4 bases short and J 7 bases short, with 16 bases between. The CDR3 is 14 residues long. From germline, CDR1 is MNHEY and CDR2 SVGAGI. This CDR3 reads CASSFQSGDSEAFF. The CDR3, as DNA: TGTGCCAGCAGTTTCCAGTCGGGGGATAGTGAAGCTTTCTTT.

V gene TRBV7-2 combines with J gene TRBJ1-5; 9 bases fit TRBD1. Germline V gene sequence: CDR1 SGHTA, CDR2 FQGNSA. Trimming removed 5 bases from V and 0 bases from J; junction bases left unmatched: 8. The CDR3 is 17 residues long. The CDR3 DNA reads as TGTGCCAGCAGCCCCCGACAGGGGGGATATAGCAATCAGCCCCAGCATTTT. Encoded protein: CASSPRQGGYSNQPQHF.

The chain is built from TRBV19 and TRBJ1-4, with D possibly being TRBD1 (6 bases). Germline V gene data show CDR1 as LNHDA and CDR2 as SQIVND (reference sequence). V gave up 5 bases and J gave up 2 bases, with 18 bases separating them. This CDR3 is 17 amino acids long. CDR3 region: CASSFPRGGATNEKLFF. CDR3 bases: TGTGCCAGTAGTTTTCCAAGGGGGGGGGCCACTAATGAAAAACTGTTTTTT.

This clone is a singleton in its sample. V usage is TRBV19 and J usage is TRBJ2-3; possibly TRBD2 for D (5 bases). V was pared by 1 base and J by 6 bases, with 8 bases between. The germline gives CDR1 LNHDA, CDR2 SQIVND (reference sequence). There are 13 residues in the CDR3. This chain's CDR3 is CASSIVPGDTQYF. Here the CDR3 DNA reads TGTGCCAGTAGTATAGTCCCGGGGGATACGCAGTATTTT.

The chain recombines TRBV7-3 with TRBJ2-3, with 8 bases aligning to TRBD1. This CDR3 is 15 amino acids long. Germline V CDR1 and CDR2: SGHTA, FQGTGA. V was pared by 4 bases and J by 5 bases, with 8 bases of the junction left unmatched. The CDR3 here is CASSYLGQGGDTQYF. CDR3 sequence (DNA): TGTGCCAGCAGCTACCTTGGACAGGGAGGAGATACGCAGTATTTT. Together with reference TRBV7-3 and TRBJ2-3, the CDR3 gives the full variable domain: GAGVSQTPSNKVTEKGKYVELRCDPISGHTALYWYRQSLGQGPEFLIYFQGTGAADDSGLPNDRFFAVRPEGSVSTLKIQRTERGDSAVYLCASSYLGQGGDTQYFGPGTRLTVL.

This clone was seen only a few times. The V gene is TRBV11-1, the J gene TRBJ1-1; D is possibly TRBD1 (6 bases). From germline, CDR1 is SGHAT and CDR2 FQDESV (reference sequence). Trimming removed 2 bases at V and 5 bases at J, with 9 bases between. There are 13 residues in the CDR3. DNA for the CDR3: TGTGCCAGCAGCTTATACAGGGAGACTGAAGCTTTCTTT. Encoded protein: CASSLYRETEAFF.

The V and J genes are TRBV7-9 and TRBJ1-2; 9 bases agree with TRBD1. The V gene's germline CDR1 is SEHNR and CDR2 FQNEAQ (reference sequence). This CDR3 spans 14 amino acids. Trimming took 5 bases from V and 2 from J; bases not matched to a gene: 3. The CDR3 sequence: CASSRGQGNYGYTF. Here the CDR3 DNA reads TGTGCCAGCAGCCGAGGACAGGGGAACTATGGCTACACCTTC.

The chain couples TRBV2 to TRBJ2-3; D uncertain. The CDR3 has 13 amino acids. Between the trimmed V and J ends, which lost 9 bases and 2 bases, there was a span of 12 bases. CDR1 SNHLY and CDR2 FYNNEI come from the germline V gene. The CDR3 DNA sequence: TGTGCCAGTAGACTCCGGGCCACAGATACGCAGTATTTT. This encodes CASRLRATDTQYF.

The chain joins TRBV7-2 to TRBJ2-7; D may correspond to TRBD1 or TRBD2 (5 bases each). The CDR3 length is 14 residues. The ends were cut back, 3 bases at V and 6 bases at J, with 15 bases in the middle. Germline assignment: CDR1 SGHTA and CDR2 FQGNSA. For the CDR3, the DNA is TGTGCCAGCAGCTTCTCCGGGACGCCACTCGAGCAGTACTTC. Protein: CASSFSGTPLEQYF.

The chain couples TRBV2 to TRBJ1-6, with a possible D match to TRBD1 (5 bases). This CDR3 region has 17 residues. Trimming removed 9 bases from V and 8 bases from J, with 26 bases in between. In germline, CDR1 is SNHLY, CDR2 FYNNEI. This chain's CDR3 is CARDRDPYTVGHSPLHF. The CDR3 region has the DNA TGTGCCAGAGACCGGGACCCCTATACAGTCGGGCATTCACCCCTCCACTTT.

The rearrangement joins TRBV3-1 (or the pseudogene TRBV3-2) to TRBJ1-1, with D perhaps matching TRBD1 (5 bases). The CDR3 is 14 amino acids. Trimming removed 1 base from V and 4 bases from J, with 10 bases in between. Germline assignment: CDR1 LGHDT and CDR2 YNNKEL (reference sequence). The CDR3 DNA is TGTGCCAGCAGCCAAGGAGCAGGGAGCACTGAAGCTTTCTTT. This sequence encodes CASSQGAGSTEAFF.

This sequence joins TRBV19 and TRBJ2-1, with 9 bases fitting TRBD2. This CDR3 is 17 amino acids long. Germline values: CDR1 LNHDA, CDR2 SQIVND (reference sequence). The junction had 10 bases not matched to a gene; V was cut back by 6 bases and J by 1 base. The CDR3 sequence: CASRGRERGESYNEQFF. The CDR3 region has the DNA TGTGCCAGTAGGGGTCGGGAGCGGGGGGAATCCTACAATGAGCAGTTCTTC. The full variable domain, with the rest looked up from reference TRBV19 and TRBJ2-1, is DGGITQSPKYLFRKEGQNVTLSCEQNLNHDAMYWYRQDPGQGLRLIYYSQIVNDFQKGDIAEGYSVSREKKESFPLTVTSAQKNPTAFYLCASRGRERGESYNEQFFGPGTRLTVL.

The V and J genes are TRBV6-5 and TRBJ1-5; tentatively, D is TRBD1 (6 bases). V was shortened by 4 bases and J by 7 bases, with 17 bases between the two germline ends. Germline CDR1 MNHEY, CDR2 SVGAGI. This CDR3 comprises 15 residues. DNA of the CDR3: TGTGCCAGCAGTTTTACACAGGGTGGAGGGCAGCCCCAGCATTTT. It codes for CASSFTQGGGQPQHF.

The chain carries TRBV6-2 or TRBV6-3 and TRBJ2-7; D possibly corresponds to TRBD1 (6 bases). The V end was cut by 2 bases, the J end by 4 bases, with 9 bases between. This CDR3 region has 13 residues. In germline, CDR1 is MNHEY, CDR2 SVGEGT. DNA for the CDR3: TGTGCCAGCAGTTACACCGGACAGTACGAGCAGTACTTC. Translating it yields CASSYTGQYEQYF.